The present entry profiles one T cell receptor beta chain with its context. Per the germline V gene, CDR1 is SGDLS and CDR2 is YYNGEE. Trimming cost V 3 bases and J 3 bases; bases outside gene matches: 3. The CDR3 spans 14 residues. How the authors handled the data: Amplification with reference gene primers provided the estimates of nucleated cell counts. Clones were read by immunoSEQ multiplex PCR, and TCRdb kept only the in-frame ones, dropping some. That table is the source of V, J and clone size, and D and trimming were worked out from the DNA. The sample lists roughly 80,000 clones, approximately 88% occurring once. This entry comes from a study of blood T cell repertoires in COVID-19. About the study: Donors in the United States, Italy and Spain gave samples during acute or convalescent COVID-19. Sample material is recorded as cDNA or gDNA derived from T cells, B-cell-depleted T cells, or PBMCs.

The rearrangement uses TRBV9 and TRBJ1-1; 9 bases agree with TRBD1. This receptor was obtained from a man between 50 and 59 years old with active COVID-19. Sequenced material: peripheral blood. The CDR3 nucleotides are TGTGCCAGCAGCGGCAGACAGGGGGACACTGAAGCTTTCTTT. Its protein is CASSGRQGDTEAFF.